Reported below is one T cell receptor (beta chain). Antigen unknown. This entry is derived from a study of tumor-infiltrating lymphocytes in localized non-small cell lung cancer. On the study more broadly: Some samples were collected after neoadjuvant chemotherapy; smokers, never-smokers and several histologies were included. Study-wide points: T-cell fraction did not differ between immunotypes IM1 and IM2.

CDR1 SGHNT and CDR2 YENEEA come from the germline V gene. This CDR3 is 11 amino acids long. Between the trimmed V and J ends, which lost 3 bases and 3 bases, there was a span of 0 bases. Only in-frame clones appear in the TCRdb table, and some are missing; sequencing was by immunoSEQ multiplex PCR. The sample contains fewer than 15,000 clones, roughly 72% of which appear only once. The clonotype originates from a human donor with non-small cell lung cancer. The V gene is TRBV11-3, the J gene TRBJ2-1, with D hard to call. Sequenced input: uninvolved lung tissue not adjacent to the tumor. Written as DNA, the CDR3 is TGTGCCAGCAGCTTCTACAATGAGCAGTTCTTC. As protein: CASSFYNEQFF.